A selection of T cell receptor beta chains follows, all from one sample in a study of regulatory T cells in long-lasting Graves disease. TCRdb re-called the multiplex PCR reads through MiXCR, storing one row per CDR3 protein. The table has about 290,000 distinct CDR3 sequences, more than 20% seen once. This specimen was peripheral blood mononuclear cells (PBMCs), taken when the disease was refractory, from a patient treated with antithyroid drugs. The receptors shown here come from a female donor with Graves disease. The CDR3 runs from the conserved cysteine through the conserved F or W. D genes are given only for firm matches. Expanded clones are given a class, and other clones once, few, many or no size at all.

j_gene,d_gene,v_gene,abundance,CDR3aa,CDR3nt
TRBJ2-5,NA,TRBV12-3/TRBV12-4,few,CASRPGEGRAETQYF,TGTGCCAGCAGACCAGGGGAGGGGAGGGCAGAGACCCAGTACTTC
TRBJ2-2,NA,TRBV20-1,few,CSANGPANTGELFF,TGCAGTGCTAACGGGCCGGCGAACACCGGGGAGCTGTTTTTT
TRBJ2-7,TRBD2,TRBV20-1,many,CSALGLAGGRQYF,TGCAGTGCCCTAGGACTAGCGGGAGGACGGCAGTACTTC
TRBJ2-7,NA,TRBV6-1,few,CASSEALRGTAYEQYF,TGTGCCAGCAGTGAAGCGCTTCGGGGGACGGCCTACGAGCAGTACTTC
TRBJ2-7,TRBD2,TRBV11-2,many,CASSVSSGPYEQYF,TGTGCCAGCAGCGTCTCTAGCGGCCCCTACGAGCAGTACTTC
TRBJ2-5,NA,TRBV9,many,CASSVAVGGETQYF,TGTGCCAGCAGCGTAGCCGTGGGGGGAGAGACCCAGTACTTC
TRBJ2-5,NA,TRBV2,many,CASSEVAPQETQYF,TGTGCCAGCAGTGAAGTGGCACCCCAAGAGACCCAGTACTTC
TRBJ2-6,NA,TRBV5-8,few,CASAVRRTGANVLTF,TGTGCCAGCGCGGTCCGACGGACCGGGGCCAACGTCCTGACTTTC
TRBJ1-4,NA,TRBV24-1,NA,CATSDYGPGEKLFF,TGTGCCACCAGTGACTATGGACCGGGTGAAAAACTGTTTTTT
TRBJ1-1,NA,TRBV20-1,many,CSASDSMNTEAFF,TGCAGTGCCAGTGACTCGATGAACACTGAAGCTTTCTTT
TRBJ2-7,NA,TRBV7-2,few,CASSRGPRDNYEQYF,TGTGCCAGCAGCCGCGGTCCTCGGGACAACTACGAGCAGTACTTC
TRBJ1-6,TRBD1,TRBV3-1,few,CASSQGSGTGNSPLHF,TGTGCCAGCAGCCAAGGCTCCGGGACAGGAAATTCACCCCTCCACTTT
TRBJ2-7,NA,TRBV9,many,CASSPSVGGSYEQYF,TGTGCCAGCAGCCCCTCGGTGGGCGGCTCCTACGAGCAGTACTTC
TRBJ2-2,NA,TRBV11-3,few,CASSLGDTANTGELFF,TGTGCCAGCAGCTTAGGGGACACCGCGAACACCGGGGAGCTGTTTTTT
TRBJ1-1,TRBD1,TRBV7-9,NA,CASSLQGDSTEAFF,TGTGCCAGCAGCTTACAGGGGGACAGCACTGAAGCTTTCTTT
TRBJ1-1,TRBD1,TRBV4-3,few,CASSQGLRGLRTEAFF,TGCGCCAGCAGCCAAGGTCTCAGGGGGCTTAGGACTGAAGCTTTCTTT
TRBJ2-1,TRBD2,TRBV11-2,many,CASSTWREASYNEQFF,TGTGCCAGCAGCACATGGCGGGAGGCTTCCTACAATGAGCAGTTCTTC
TRBJ1-4,TRBD1,TRBV6-1,NA,CASSTGGREKLFF,TGTGCCAGCAGCACAGGGGGGCGGGAAAAACTGTTTTTT
TRBJ2-2,NA,TRBV11-2,many,CASSETSGELFF,TGTGCCAGCAGCGAGACGAGCGGGGAGCTGTTTTTT
TRBJ1-1,NA,TRBV5-6,NA,CASSLGGWAEAFF,TGTGCCAGCAGCTTGGGCGGGTGGGCTGAAGCTTTCTTT
TRBJ2-7,TRBD1,TRBV28,many,CASSSGQDTYEQYF,TGTGCCAGCAGTTCCGGACAGGACACCTACGAGCAGTACTTC
TRBJ2-7,TRBD2,TRBV3-1,many,CASSRLAGDSYEQYF,TGTGCCAGCAGCCGGCTAGCGGGAGACTCCTACGAGCAGTACTTC
TRBJ2-6,NA,TRBV12-3/TRBV12-4,NA,CASSLRTASGANVLTF,TGTGCCAGCAGTTTAAGGACAGCCTCTGGGGCCAACGTCCTGACTTTC
TRBJ2-1,NA,TRBV2,few,CASRARSNEQFF,TGTGCCAGCAGGGCAAGGTCAAATGAGCAGTTCTTC
TRBJ2-1,TRBD2,TRBV6-1,NA,CASSEAWTSGTRTYNEQFF,TGTGCCAGCAGTGAAGCGTGGACTAGCGGGACAAGGACCTACAATGAGCAGTTCTTC
TRBJ2-1,NA,TRBV5-1,NA,CASSLALGLDEQFF,TGCGCCAGCAGCTTGGCCTTAGGGCTCGATGAGCAGTTCTTC
TRBJ1-5,NA,TRBV28,few,CASSWRDFQDPNQPQHF,TGTGCCAGCAGTTGGCGGGATTTCCAGGATCCTAATCAGCCCCAGCATTTT
TRBJ2-2,NA,TRBV7-2,many,CASSISTGQELFF,TGTGCCAGCAGCATAAGTACAGGTCAGGAGCTGTTTTTT
TRBJ1-2,TRBD1,TRBV12-3/TRBV12-4,many,CASSLAGTGYGYTF,TGTGCCAGCAGTTTAGCCGGGACAGGCTATGGCTACACCTTC
TRBJ2-5,NA,TRBV30,many,CACSQGPAPSQETQYF,TGTGCCTGTTCTCAGGGGCCAGCCCCCTCCCAAGAGACCCAGTACTTC
TRBJ1-1,NA,TRBV19,many,CASSWTAGTTEAFF,TGTGCCAGTAGCTGGACAGCCGGGACCACTGAAGCTTTCTTT
TRBJ2-1,NA,TRBV11-3,many,CASSLGLIYGNEQFF,TGTGCCAGCAGCCTCGGGCTAATCTATGGCAATGAGCAGTTCTTC
TRBJ2-4,NA,TRBV28,many,CASSLTLPKNIQYF,TGTGCCAGCAGTTTGACCCTCCCGAAAAACATTCAGTACTTC
TRBJ1-1,NA,TRBV7-9,NA,CASSLVFGDTEAFF,TGTGCCAGCAGCTTAGTTTTCGGGGACACTGAAGCTTTCTTT
TRBJ2-7,TRBD2,TRBV2,many,CASIAGGSFGGQYF,TGTGCCAGCATAGCGGGAGGGTCGTTTGGCGGGCAGTACTTC
TRBJ2-2,TRBD2,TRBV5-1,NA,CASSLETSGYTGELFF,TGCGCCAGCAGCTTGGAGACTAGCGGATACACCGGGGAGCTGTTTTTT
TRBJ2-3,NA,TRBV2,NA,CASSVSPVVDTQYF,TGTGCCAGCAGTGTCAGCCCCGTGGTGGATACGCAGTATTTT
TRBJ1-1,NA,TRBV7-6,few,CASTLERGTMNTEAFF,TGTGCCAGCACCCTAGAACGGGGGACTATGAACACTGAAGCTTTCTTT
TRBJ2-7,TRBD1,TRBV7-8,NA,CVSSLKGARISSYEQYF,TGTGTCAGCAGCTTAAAGGGGGCCAGGATTAGCTCCTACGAGCAGTACTTC
TRBJ2-7,TRBD2,TRBV20-1,NA,CSARVPLSSGSLYEQYF,TGCAGTGCTAGAGTCCCCCTCTCTAGCGGGAGTCTATACGAGCAGTACTTC
TRBJ2-5,NA,TRBV9,NA,CASSVAQAETQYF,TGTGCCAGCAGCGTAGCTCAGGCAGAGACCCAGTACTTC
TRBJ1-5,TRBD1,TRBV6-2/TRBV6-3,NA,CASSKQGENQPQHF,TGTGCCAGCAGTAAACAGGGGGAAAATCAGCCCCAGCATTTT
TRBJ1-5,NA,TRBV7-9,NA,CASSLGGPGDQPQHF,TGTGCCAGCAGCTTAGGGGGTCCGGGGGATCAGCCCCAGCATTTT
TRBJ1-5,TRBD1,TRBV12-3/TRBV12-4,few,CASSNRDRYYQPQHF,TGTGCCAGCAGTAACCGGGACAGGTACTATCAGCCCCAGCATTTT
TRBJ2-6,NA,TRBV19,NA,CASSIDLYPLGTHISGANVLTF,TGTGCCAGTAGTATAGATCTTTACCCCCTAGGGACACACATCTCTGGGGCCAACGTCCTGACTTTC
TRBJ1-4,NA,TRBV6-5,many,CASSYNRGGEKLFF,TGTGCCAGCAGTTACAACCGGGGCGGTGAAAAACTGTTTTTT
TRBJ2-7,NA,TRBV6-1,few,CASGVYEQYF,TGTGCCAGCGGGGTCTACGAGCAGTACTTC
TRBJ2-2,NA,TRBV2,many,CASSRDSNTGELFF,TGTGCCAGCAGTCGGGACTCTAACACCGGGGAGCTGTTTTTT